One and the same sample provided the 3 T cell receptor beta chains below, sequenced in a study of T cells in Graves' hyperthyroidism and ophthalmopathy. RNA transcripts yielded amplified TCR beta CDR3 regions. Initially, a first-round RT-PCR of the TCR CDR3 employed the HTBI primer set. TCRdb re-derived calls from the multiplex PCR reads in MiXCR, one entry per CDR3 protein. The sample yields about 420,000 distinct CDR3 sequences, 15% to 18% seen once. What was sequenced was blood. The receptors stem from a woman aged 18-30 years with Graves' hyperthyroidism.

There are a few counts of this clonotype. The V and J genes are TRBV27 and TRBJ1-6, with a tentative D call TRBD1 (5 bases). CDR1 and CDR2 from the germline V gene are MNHEY and SMNVEV (reference sequence). There are 14 residues in the CDR3. V lost 6 bases to trimming and J lost 9 bases, with 15 bases between them. The CDR3: CASRYGGDSSPLHF. CDR3 DNA: TGTGCCAGCAGGTACGGGGGGGATAGTTCACCCCTCCACTTT.

This clonotype was seen many times. CDR3: CASSFIRSSQETQYF. In DNA form, the CDR3 reads TGTGCCAGCAGCTTTATACGGAGCAGCCAAGAGACCCAGTACTTC. This chain links TRBV7-9 with TRBJ2-5; D is undetermined. V was clipped by 3 bases and J by 1 base, with 12 bases between them. CDR3 length: 15 amino acids. From germline, CDR1 is SEHNR and CDR2 FQNEAQ (reference sequence). The full variable domain, completed using reference TRBV7-9 and TRBJ2-5, is DTGVSQNPRHKITKRGQNVTFRCDPISEHNRLYWYRQTLGQGPEFLTYFQNEAQLEKSRLLSDRFSAERPKGSFSTLEIQRTEQGDSAMYLCASSFIRSSQETQYFGPGTRLLVL.

This clonotype has at least ten counts. The chain carries TRBV27 and TRBJ2-5, with TRBD2 identical over 7 bases. Trimming at V came to 6 bases and at J to 2 bases, leaving 9 bases not matched to a gene. CDR1 and CDR2 from the germline V gene are MNHEY and SMNVEV (reference sequence). The CDR3 covers 15 residues. CDR3 sequence (DNA): TGTGCCAGCAGGGGGAGGGCGGTGGGGCAAGAGACCCAGTACTTC. Protein sequence: CASRGRAVGQETQYF.